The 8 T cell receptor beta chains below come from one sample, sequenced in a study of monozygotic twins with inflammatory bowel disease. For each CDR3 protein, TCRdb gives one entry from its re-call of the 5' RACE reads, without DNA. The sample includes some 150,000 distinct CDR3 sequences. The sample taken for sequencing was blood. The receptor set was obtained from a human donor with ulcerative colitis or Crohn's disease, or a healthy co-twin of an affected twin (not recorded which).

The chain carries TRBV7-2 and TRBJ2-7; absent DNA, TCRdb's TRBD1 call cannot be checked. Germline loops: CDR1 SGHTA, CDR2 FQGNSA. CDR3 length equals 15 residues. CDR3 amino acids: CASSIPGQGAREQYF. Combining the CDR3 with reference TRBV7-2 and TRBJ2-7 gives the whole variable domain GAGVSQSPSNKVTEKGKDVELRCDPISGHTALYWYRQSLGQGLEFLIYFQGNSAPDKSGLPSDRFSAERTGGSVSTLTIQRTQQEDSAVYLCASSIPGQGAREQYFGPGTRLTVT.

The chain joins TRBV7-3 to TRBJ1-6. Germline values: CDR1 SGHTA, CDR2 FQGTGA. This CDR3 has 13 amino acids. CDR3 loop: CASSWTKNSPLHF.

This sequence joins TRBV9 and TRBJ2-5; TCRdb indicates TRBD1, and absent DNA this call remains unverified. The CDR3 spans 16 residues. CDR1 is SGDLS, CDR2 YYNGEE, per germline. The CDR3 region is CASSPSPRDSQETQYF.

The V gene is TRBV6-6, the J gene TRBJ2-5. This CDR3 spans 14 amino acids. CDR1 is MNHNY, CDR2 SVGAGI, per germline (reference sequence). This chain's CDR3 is CASSYLGEQETQYF.

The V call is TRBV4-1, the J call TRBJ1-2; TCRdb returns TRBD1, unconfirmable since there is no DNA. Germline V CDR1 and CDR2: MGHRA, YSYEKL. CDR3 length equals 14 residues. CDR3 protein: CASSQVGQGGGYTF.

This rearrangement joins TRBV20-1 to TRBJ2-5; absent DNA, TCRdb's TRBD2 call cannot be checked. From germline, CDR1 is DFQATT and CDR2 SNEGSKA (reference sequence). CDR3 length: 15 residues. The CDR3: CSATYSAGDQETQYF.

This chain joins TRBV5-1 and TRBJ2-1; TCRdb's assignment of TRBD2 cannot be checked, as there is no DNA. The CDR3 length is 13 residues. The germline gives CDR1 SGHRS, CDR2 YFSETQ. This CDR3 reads CASSGIGSDEQFF. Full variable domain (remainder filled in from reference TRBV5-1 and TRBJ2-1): KAGVTQTPRYLIKTRGQQVTLSCSPISGHRSVSWYQQTPGQGLQFLFEYFSETQRNKGNFPGRFSGRQFSNSRSEMNVSTLELGDSALYLCASSGIGSDEQFFGPGTRLTVL.

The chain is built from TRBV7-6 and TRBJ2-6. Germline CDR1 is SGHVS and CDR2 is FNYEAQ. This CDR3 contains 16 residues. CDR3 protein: CASSLYQSSGANVLTF.